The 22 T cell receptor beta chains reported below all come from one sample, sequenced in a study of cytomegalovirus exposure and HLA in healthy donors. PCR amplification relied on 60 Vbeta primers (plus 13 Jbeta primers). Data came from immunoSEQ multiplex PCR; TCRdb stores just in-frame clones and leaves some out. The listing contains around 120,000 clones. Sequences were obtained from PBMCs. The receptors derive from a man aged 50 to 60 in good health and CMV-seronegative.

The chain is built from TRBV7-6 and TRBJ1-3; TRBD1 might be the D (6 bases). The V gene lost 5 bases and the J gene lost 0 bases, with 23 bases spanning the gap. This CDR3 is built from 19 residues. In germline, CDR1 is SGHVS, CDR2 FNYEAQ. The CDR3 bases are TGTGCCAGCAGCATCTCCCCCCCCGGGACACCGAGCTCTGGAAACACCATATATTTT. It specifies CASSISPPGTPSSGNTIYF.

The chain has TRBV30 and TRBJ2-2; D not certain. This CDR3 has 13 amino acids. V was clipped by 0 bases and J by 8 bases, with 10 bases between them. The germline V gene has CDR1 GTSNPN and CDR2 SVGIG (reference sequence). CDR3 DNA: TGTGCCTGGAGTGTATCCATGAGGGGGGAGCTGTTTTTT. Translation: CAWSVSMRGELFF.

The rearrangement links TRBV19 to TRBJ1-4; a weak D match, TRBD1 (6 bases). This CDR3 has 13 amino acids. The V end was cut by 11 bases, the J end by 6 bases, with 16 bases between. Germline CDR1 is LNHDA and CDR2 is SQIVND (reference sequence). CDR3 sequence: CAAGRGGDEKLFF. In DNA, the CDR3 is TGTGCCGCCGGGAGGGGGGGGGATGAAAAACTGTTTTTT. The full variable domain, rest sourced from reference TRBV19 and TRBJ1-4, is DGGITQSPKYLFRKEGQNVTLSCEQNLNHDAMYWYRQDPGQGLRLIYYSQIVNDFQKGDIAEGYSVSREKKESFPLTVTSAQKNPTAFYLCAAGRGGDEKLFFGSGTQLSVL.

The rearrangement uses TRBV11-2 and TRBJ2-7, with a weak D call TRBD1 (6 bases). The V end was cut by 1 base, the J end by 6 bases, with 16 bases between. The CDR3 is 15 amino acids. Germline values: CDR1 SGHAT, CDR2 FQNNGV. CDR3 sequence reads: CASSLAGQRLLEQYF. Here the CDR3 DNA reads TGTGCCAGCAGCTTAGCAGGACAGAGGCTCCTCGAGCAGTACTTC.

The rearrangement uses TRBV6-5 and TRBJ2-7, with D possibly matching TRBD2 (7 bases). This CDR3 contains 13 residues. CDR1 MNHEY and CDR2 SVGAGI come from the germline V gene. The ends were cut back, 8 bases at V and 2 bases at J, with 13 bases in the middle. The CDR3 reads CASGSGGPYEQYF. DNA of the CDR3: TGTGCCAGCGGATCGGGGGGCCCCTACGAGCAGTACTTC.

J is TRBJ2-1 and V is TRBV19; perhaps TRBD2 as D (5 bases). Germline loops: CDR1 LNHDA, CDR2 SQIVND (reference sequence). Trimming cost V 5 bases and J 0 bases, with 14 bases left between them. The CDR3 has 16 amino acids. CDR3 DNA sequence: TGTGCCAGTAGTCCACCTCCAGCGGCCTCCTACAATGAGCAGTTCTTC. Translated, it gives CASSPPPAASYNEQFF.

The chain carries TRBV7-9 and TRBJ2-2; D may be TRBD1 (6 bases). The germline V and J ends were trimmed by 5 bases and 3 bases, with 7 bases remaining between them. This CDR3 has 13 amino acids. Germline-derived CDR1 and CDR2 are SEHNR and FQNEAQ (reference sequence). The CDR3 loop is CASSHRDTGELFF. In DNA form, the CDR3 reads TGTGCCAGCAGCCACAGGGACACCGGGGAGCTGTTTTTT. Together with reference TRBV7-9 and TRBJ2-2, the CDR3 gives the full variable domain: DTGVSQNPRHKITKRGQNVTFRCDPISEHNRLYWYRQTLGQGPEFLTYFQNEAQLEKSRLLSDRFSAERPKGSFSTLEIQRTEQGDSAMYLCASSHRDTGELFFGEGSRLTVL.

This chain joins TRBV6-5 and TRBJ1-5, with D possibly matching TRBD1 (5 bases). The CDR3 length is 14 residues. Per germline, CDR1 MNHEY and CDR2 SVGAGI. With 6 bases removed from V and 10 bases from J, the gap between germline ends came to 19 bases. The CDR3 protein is CASRSGLTLTPQHF. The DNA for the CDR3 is TGTGCCAGCAGATCGGGACTGACCCTCACACCCCAGCATTTT.

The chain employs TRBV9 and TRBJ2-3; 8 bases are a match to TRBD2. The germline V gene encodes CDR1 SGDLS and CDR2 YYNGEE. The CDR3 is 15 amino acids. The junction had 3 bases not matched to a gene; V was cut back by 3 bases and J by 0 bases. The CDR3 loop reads CASSDRGGSTDTQYF. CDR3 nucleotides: TGTGCCAGCAGCGACCGGGGGGGAAGCACAGATACGCAGTATTTT. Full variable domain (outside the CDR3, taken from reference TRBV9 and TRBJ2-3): DSGVTQTPKHLITATGQRVTLRCSPRSGDLSVYWYQQSLDQGLQFLIQYYNGEERAKGNILERFSAQQFPDLHSELNLSSLELGDSALYFCASSDRGGSTDTQYFGPGTRLTVL.

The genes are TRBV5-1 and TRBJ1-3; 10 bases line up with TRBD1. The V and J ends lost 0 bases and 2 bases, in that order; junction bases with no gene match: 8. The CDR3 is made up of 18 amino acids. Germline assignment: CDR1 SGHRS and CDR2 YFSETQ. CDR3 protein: CASSLGSRQGATGNTIYF. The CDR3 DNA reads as TGCGCCAGCAGCTTGGGGTCAAGACAGGGGGCCACTGGAAACACCATATATTTT.

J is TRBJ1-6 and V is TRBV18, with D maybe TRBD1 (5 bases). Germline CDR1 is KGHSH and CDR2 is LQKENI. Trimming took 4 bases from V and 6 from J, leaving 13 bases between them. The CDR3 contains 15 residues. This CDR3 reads CASSQIDSFNSPLHF. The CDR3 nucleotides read TGTGCCAGCTCACAAATTGACAGTTTTAATTCACCCCTCCACTTT. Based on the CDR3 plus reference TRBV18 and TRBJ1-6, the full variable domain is NAGVMQNPRHLVRRRGQEARLRCSPMKGHSHVYWYRQLPEEGLKFMVYLQKENIIDESGMPKERFSAEFPKEGPSILRIQQVVRGDSAAYFCASSQIDSFNSPLHFGNGTRLTVT.

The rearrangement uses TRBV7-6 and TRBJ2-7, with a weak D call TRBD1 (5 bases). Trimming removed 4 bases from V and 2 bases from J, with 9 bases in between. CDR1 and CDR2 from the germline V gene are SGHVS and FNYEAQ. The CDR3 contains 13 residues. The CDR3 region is CASSSRGTYEQYF. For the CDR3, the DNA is TGTGCCAGCAGCTCAAGGGGCACCTACGAGCAGTACTTC.

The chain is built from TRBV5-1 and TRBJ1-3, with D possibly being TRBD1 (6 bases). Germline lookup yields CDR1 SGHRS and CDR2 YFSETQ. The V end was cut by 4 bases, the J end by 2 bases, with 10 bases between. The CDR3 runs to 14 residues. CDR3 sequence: CASSQDSTGNTIYF. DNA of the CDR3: TGCGCCAGCAGCCAGGACAGCACTGGAAACACCATATATTTT.

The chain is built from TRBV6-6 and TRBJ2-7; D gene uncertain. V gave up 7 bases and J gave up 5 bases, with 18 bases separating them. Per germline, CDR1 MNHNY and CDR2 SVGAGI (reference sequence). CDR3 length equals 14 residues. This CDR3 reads CASTQLWQTHEQYF. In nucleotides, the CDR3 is TGTGCCAGCACCCAACTATGGCAGACCCACGAGCAGTACTTC.

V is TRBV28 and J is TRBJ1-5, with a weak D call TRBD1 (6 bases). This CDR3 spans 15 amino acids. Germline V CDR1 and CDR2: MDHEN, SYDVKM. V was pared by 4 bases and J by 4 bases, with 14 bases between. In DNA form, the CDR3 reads TGTGCCAGCAGTTCAGCATTCAGGGGTAATCAGCCCCAGCATTTT. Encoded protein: CASSSAFRGNQPQHF.

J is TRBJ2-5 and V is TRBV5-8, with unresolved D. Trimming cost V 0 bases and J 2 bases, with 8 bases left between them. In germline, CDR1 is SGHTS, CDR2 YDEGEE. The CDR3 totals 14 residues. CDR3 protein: CASSLASRQETQYF. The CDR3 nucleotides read TGTGCCAGCAGCTTGGCATCCAGGCAAGAGACCCAGTACTTC.

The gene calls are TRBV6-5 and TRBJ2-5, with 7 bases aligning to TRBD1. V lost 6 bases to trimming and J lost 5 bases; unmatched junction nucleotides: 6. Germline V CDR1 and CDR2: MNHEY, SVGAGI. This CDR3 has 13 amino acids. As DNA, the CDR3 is TGTGCCAGCAGCGTAGGGGGCAGGGAGACCCAGTACTTC. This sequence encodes CASSVGGRETQYF.

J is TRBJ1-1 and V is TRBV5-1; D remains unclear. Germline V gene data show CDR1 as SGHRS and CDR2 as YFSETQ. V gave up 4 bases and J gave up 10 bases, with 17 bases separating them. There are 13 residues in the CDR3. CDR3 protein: CASSVSRSGRAFF. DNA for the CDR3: TGCGCCAGCAGCGTGTCGCGATCGGGAAGAGCTTTCTTT.

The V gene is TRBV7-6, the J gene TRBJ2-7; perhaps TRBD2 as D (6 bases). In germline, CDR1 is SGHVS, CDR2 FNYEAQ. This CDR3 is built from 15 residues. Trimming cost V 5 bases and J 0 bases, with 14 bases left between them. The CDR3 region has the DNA TGTGCCAGCAGCCCGGGACTTATGAGCTCCTACGAGCAGTACTTC. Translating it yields CASSPGLMSSYEQYF. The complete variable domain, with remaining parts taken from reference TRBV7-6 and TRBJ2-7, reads GAGVSQSPRYKVTKRGQDVALRCDPISGHVSLYWYRQALGQGPEFLTYFNYEAQQDKSGLPNDRFSAERPEGSISTLTIQRTEQRDSAMYRCASSPGLMSSYEQYFGPGTRLTVT.

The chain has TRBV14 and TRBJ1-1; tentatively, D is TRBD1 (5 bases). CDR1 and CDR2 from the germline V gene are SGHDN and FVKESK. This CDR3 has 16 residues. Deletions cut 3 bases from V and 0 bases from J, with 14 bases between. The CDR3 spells CASSHRTLTVNTEAFF. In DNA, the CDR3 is TGTGCCAGCAGCCATAGAACGTTGACAGTGAACACTGAAGCTTTCTTT.

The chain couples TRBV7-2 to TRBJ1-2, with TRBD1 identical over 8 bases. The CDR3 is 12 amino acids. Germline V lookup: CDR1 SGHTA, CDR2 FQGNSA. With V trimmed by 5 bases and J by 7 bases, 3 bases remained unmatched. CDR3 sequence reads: CASSAGGPGYTF. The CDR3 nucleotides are TGTGCCAGCAGCGCAGGGGGCCCTGGCTACACCTTC.

The CDR3 bases are TGCGCCAGCAGCCAAGCCTTGCACCTGAACACTGAAGCTTTCTTT. Amino acids: CASSQALHLNTEAFF. V is TRBV5-1 and J is TRBJ1-1; D call uncertain. Trimming pared 4 bases from V and 0 bases from J, leaving 13 bases between. The CDR3 runs to 15 residues. From germline, CDR1 is SGHRS and CDR2 YFSETQ.